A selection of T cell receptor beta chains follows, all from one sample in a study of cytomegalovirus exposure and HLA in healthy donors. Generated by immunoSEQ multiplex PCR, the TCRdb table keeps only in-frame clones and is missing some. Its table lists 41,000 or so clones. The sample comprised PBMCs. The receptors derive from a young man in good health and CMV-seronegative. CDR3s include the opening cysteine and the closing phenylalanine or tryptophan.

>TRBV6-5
CASSFYSNQPQHF
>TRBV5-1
CASSAGQGLQETQYF
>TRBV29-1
CSVERTGDLGYTF
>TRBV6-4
CASKRGPDYGYTF
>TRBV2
CASRDLPGSSYEQYF
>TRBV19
CASSIRGQAIYEQYF
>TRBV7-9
CASSFRQGLEKLFF
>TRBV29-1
CSVLGDRGWNTEAFF
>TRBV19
CASSHQNREGFHQPQHF
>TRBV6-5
CASRLADVTDTQYF
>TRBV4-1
CASSQVGVTEAFF
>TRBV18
CASSPMGQGTSGYTF
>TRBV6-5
CASSQSGGSHEQYF
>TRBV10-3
CAISGLADYNEQFF
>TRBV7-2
CASSLTNQPQHF
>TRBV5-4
CASSLSPGEAFF
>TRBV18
CASSSKTGAYNSPLHF
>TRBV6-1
CASSESSGEFYEQYF
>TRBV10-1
CAREGDSSNQPQHF
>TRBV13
CASSYDRDEAFF
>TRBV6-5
CASRPPGDTQYF
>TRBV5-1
CASSMGQGVEQFF
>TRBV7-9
CASKYSQDNSPLHF
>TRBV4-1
CASSQDRGYEQYF
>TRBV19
CASSVFTGNQPQHF
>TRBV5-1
CASSWDRLTPTVEQYF
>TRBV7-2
CASSLTRTSPENQYF
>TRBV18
CASSRQRGQETQYF
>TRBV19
CASKGQGETDKQYF
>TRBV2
CASRTGTGVNYGYTF
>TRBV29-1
CSVNLAGTPYNEQFF
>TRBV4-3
CASSQPDRVVNEQFF
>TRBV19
CASSMGGQTYEQYF
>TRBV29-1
CSVIKAGNGELFF
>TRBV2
CASRLDRSNTEAFF
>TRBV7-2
CASSPQGMVANYGYTF
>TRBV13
CASSTTGADTQYF
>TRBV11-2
CASSFPRQGPDTIYF
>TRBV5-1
CASSSLGGGVSGNGSTQYF
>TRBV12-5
CASGRGGGGTDTQYF
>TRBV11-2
CASSSPTGGPSGANVLTF
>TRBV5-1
CASSLDRDSTIYF
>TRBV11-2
CASSLVASGGTDTQYF
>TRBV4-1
CASSQEGGGKNIQYF
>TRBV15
CATSRDRSPGSQPQHF
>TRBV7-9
CASRRETGGVPDTQYF
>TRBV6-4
CASSDSSLAGDEQFF
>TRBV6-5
CASSGTGGAEAFF
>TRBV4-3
CASSQERQGARTDTQYF
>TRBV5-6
CASSLREISYNEQFF
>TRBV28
CASSSGVRPGEQYF
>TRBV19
CASSTRDSAPNEKLFF
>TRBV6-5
CASKGGGYSYNEQFF
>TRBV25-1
CASSEDRGAYEQYF
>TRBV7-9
CAGGLAGGPDDNEQFF
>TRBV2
CASSFEGSEQYF
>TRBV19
CASSIGGGFTYEQYF
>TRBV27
CASSPGDEHRELFF
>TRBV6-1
CASSETWTGNEQYF
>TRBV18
CASSPVPAGAETQYF